This entry describes one T cell receptor (beta chain). The antigen remains undetermined. The germline V gene has CDR1 SGHTA and CDR2 FQGNSA. The CDR3 consists of 18 residues. V lost 4 bases, J lost 2 bases, and 7 bases stayed unmatched. The sample is drawn from a study of cytomegalovirus exposure and HLA in healthy donors. The overall study: A subsequent analysis reported that the 100 to 150 validation repertoires were produced on the same platform that had also been used for the 666 first-cohort repertoires.

Whole-study results and caveats: The TCR clusters that emerged in the first cohort tended, a later analysis found, to co-occur in the approximately 120 validation repertoires.

TCRdb's copy holds only in-frame clones and misses some; the assay was immunoSEQ multiplex PCR. This table has nearly 110,000 clones, less than 90% appearing once. This sequence originates from a woman aged 18-29 years in good health and CMV-seropositive. Sequencing was done on a sample of PBMCs. The chain links TRBV7-2 to TRBJ2-3; 15 bases map to TRBD2. CDR3 protein: CASSSGTSGGLPTDTQYF. The CDR3 DNA sequence: TGTGCCAGCAGCTCAGGGACTAGCGGGGGGTTACCCACAGATACGCAGTATTTT.